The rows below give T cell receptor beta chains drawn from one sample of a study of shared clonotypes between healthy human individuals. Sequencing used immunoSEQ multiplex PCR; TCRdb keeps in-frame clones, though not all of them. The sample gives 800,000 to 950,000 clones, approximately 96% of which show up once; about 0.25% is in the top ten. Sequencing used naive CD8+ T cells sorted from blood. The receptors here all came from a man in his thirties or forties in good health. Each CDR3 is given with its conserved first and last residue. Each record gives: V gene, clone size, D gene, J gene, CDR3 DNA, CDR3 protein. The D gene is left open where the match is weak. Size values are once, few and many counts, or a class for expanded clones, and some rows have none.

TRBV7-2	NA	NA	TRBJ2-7	TGTGCCAGCAGCCCGGGAGGGACAGGGATTTACGAGCAGTACTTC	CASSPGGTGIYEQYF
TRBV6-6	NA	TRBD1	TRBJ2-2	TGTGCCACCCTACTTACAGGGGGTACCACCGGGGAGCTGTTTTTT	CATLLTGGTTGELFF
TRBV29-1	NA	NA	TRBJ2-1	TGCAGCGTTGAGCCTTACAATGAGCAGTTCTTC	CSVEPYNEQFF
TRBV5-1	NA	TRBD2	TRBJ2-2	TGCGCCAGCAGCTTACTGGCTAGCGGGAGGAACACCGGGGAGCTGTTTTTT	CASSLLASGRNTGELFF
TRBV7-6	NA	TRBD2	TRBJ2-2	TGTGCCAGCAGCCCGCTAGCGGTTGGGGCCGGGGAGCTGTTTTTT	CASSPLAVGAGELFF
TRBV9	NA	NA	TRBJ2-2	TGTGCCAGCAGCGTTTTAGGTGGGGGGTATACCGGGGAGCTGTTTTTT	CASSVLGGGYTGELFF
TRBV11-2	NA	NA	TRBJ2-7	TGTGCCAGCAGCTTGGGGATAGGGGAAAGGATCTACGAGCAGTACTTC	CASSLGIGERIYEQYF
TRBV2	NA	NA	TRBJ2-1	TGTGCCAGCAGTGATTGGATCTCGGACAATGAGCAGTTCTTC	CASSDWISDNEQFF
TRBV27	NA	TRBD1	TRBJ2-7	TGTGCCAGCAGTTCCAACAGACAGGGGGTGAGGTACGAGCAGTACTTC	CASSSNRQGVRYEQYF
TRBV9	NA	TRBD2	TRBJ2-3	TGTGCCAGCAACCTAGCGGGAACGGATACGCAGTATTTT	CASNLAGTDTQYF
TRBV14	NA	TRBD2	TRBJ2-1	TGTGCCAGCAGCCAAGGGAGGACTAGCGGGGCCAATGAGCAGTTCTTC	CASSQGRTSGANEQFF
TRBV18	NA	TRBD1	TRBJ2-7	TGTGCCAGCTCCCTAGGACAGGGGGTATACGAGCAGTACTTC	CASSLGQGVYEQYF
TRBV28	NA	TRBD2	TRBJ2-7	TGTGCCAGCAGTTTCCGGGGGGGCTCCTACGAGCAGTACTTC	CASSFRGGSYEQYF
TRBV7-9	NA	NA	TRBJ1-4	TGTGCCAGCAGCTTATTAGGAAAACTGTTTTTT	CASSLLGKLFF
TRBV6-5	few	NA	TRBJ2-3	TGTGCCAGCTGTGAGGGTAGCACAGATACGCAGTATTTT	CASCEGSTDTQYF
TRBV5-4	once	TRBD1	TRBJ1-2	TGTGCCAGCAGGGGGACAGGGGAGAGGTATGGCTACACCTTC	CASRGTGERYGYTF
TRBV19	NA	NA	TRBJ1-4	TGTGCCTCGGTACAAGGTGAAAAACTGTTTTTT	CASVQGEKLFF
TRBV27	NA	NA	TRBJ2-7	TGTGCCAGCAACGACGGGGGCGAGCAGTACTTC	CASNDGGEQYF
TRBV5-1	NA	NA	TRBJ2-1	TGCGCCAGCAGGCGTGCGGGACCCCAAAATGAGCAGTTCTTC	CASRRAGPQNEQFF
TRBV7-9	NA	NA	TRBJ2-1	TGTGCCAGCAGCCCCGAGAACAATGAGCAGTTCTTC	CASSPENNEQFF
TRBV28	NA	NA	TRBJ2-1	TGTGCCAGCAGTTTGGTTCCCGAAGGGGGACCCAATGAGCAGTTCTTC	CASSLVPEGGPNEQFF
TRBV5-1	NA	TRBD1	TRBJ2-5	TGCGCCAGCAGCTTGGGACAGGGGATAGTGGGAGAGACCCAGTACTTC	CASSLGQGIVGETQYF
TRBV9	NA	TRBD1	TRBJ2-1	TGTGCCAGCAGCGGGGCCCAGGGGGAGTGGAATGAGCAGTTCTTC	CASSGAQGEWNEQFF
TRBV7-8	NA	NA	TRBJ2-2	TGTGCCAGCAGCCGCCGGCGGGGGCCGAACACCGGGGAGCTGTTTTTT	CASSRRRGPNTGELFF
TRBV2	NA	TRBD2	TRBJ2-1	TGTGCCAGCAGTGAAAGGCTAGCGGATGAGCAGTTCTTC	CASSERLADEQFF
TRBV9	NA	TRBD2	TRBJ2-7	TGTGCCAGCAGCGCATCCGGGACTAGCTCCTACGAGCAGTACTTC	CASSASGTSSYEQYF
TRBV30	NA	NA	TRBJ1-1	TGTGCCTGGAGTGACAGAACCATGAACACTGAAGCTTTCTTT	CAWSDRTMNTEAFF
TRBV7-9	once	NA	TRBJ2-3	TGTGCCAGCAGCTTAGCTCTGGGGGCGGGAGAGGATTCAGATACGCAGTATTTT	CASSLALGAGEDSDTQYF
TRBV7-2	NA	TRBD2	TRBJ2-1	TGTGCCAGCAGCTTAGCGCGACTAGCGGGTAGAGGGGTCAATGAGCAGTTCTTC	CASSLARLAGRGVNEQFF
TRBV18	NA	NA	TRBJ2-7	TGTGCCAGCTCACCGGAGGGGATGAGCTCCTACGAGCAGTACTTC	CASSPEGMSSYEQYF
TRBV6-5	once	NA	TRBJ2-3	TGTGCCAGCAGTTACAGATTGGGCGGTAATACGCAGTATTTT	CASSYRLGGNTQYF
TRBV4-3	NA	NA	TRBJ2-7	TGCGCCAGCAGCCAAGATGCCCGGACTCATCCCTACGAGCAGTACTTC	CASSQDARTHPYEQYF
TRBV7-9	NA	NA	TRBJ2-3	TGTGCCAGCAGCTTCCTATGGGGTGGGCCTAGCACAGATACGCAGTATTTT	CASSFLWGGPSTDTQYF
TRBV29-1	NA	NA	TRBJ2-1	TGCAGCGTTGAGGGGCGTGAGCAGTTCTTC	CSVEGREQFF
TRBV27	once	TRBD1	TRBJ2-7	TGTGCCAGCAGTTTGGGACAGGAGGAGTACTTC	CASSLGQEEYF
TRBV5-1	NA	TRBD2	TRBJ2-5	TGCGCCAGCAGCTTGGGGGATGCTAGCGGGAAAGAGACCCAGTACTTC	CASSLGDASGKETQYF
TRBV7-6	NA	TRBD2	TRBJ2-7	TGTGCCAGCAGTTCACTAGCGGGAGCTTCCTACGAGCAGTACTTC	CASSSLAGASYEQYF
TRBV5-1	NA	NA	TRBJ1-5	TGCGCCAGCAGCTTGGGGGACGGTGGGAACCAGCCCCAGCATTTT	CASSLGDGGNQPQHF
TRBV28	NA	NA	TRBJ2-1	TGTGCCAGCAGTTGGCGCCGGGAATGGGCCCCGGATGAGCAGTTCTTC	CASSWRREWAPDEQFF
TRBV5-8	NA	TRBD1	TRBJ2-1	TGTGCCAGCAGCTGGGGACAGGGGGACGACAATGAGCAGTTCTTC	CASSWGQGDDNEQFF